These 25 T cell receptor beta chains were all obtained from the same sample, sequenced in a study of blood T cell repertoires in COVID-19. The protocol was immunoSEQ multiplex PCR, while the TCRdb copy is restricted to in-frame clones and leaves out a portion. The table has around 310,000 clones, more than 80% seen once. Sequences were obtained from peripheral blood. The receptors here all came from a woman aged 25 to 39 with COVID-19, enrolled during active disease.

The genes are TRBV28 and TRBJ1-4, with D unclear. Per germline, CDR1 MDHEN and CDR2 SYDVKM. With 6 bases removed from V and 4 bases from J, the gap between germline ends came to 21 bases. The CDR3 covers 17 residues. CDR3 sequence: CASSRLGGPTHNEKLFF. The CDR3 DNA is TGTGCCAGCAGCCGCTTAGGAGGCCCTACCCATAATGAAAAACTGTTTTTT.

The chain carries TRBV11-2 and TRBJ2-7; 10 positions agree with TRBD2. With V trimmed by 3 bases and J by 4 bases, 9 bases remained unmatched. CDR1 is SGHAT and CDR2 is FQNNGV in the germline V gene. This CDR3 is built from 16 residues. The CDR3 loop reads CASSFNLAGDVYEQYF. In DNA form, the CDR3 reads TGTGCCAGCAGCTTTAATCTAGCGGGAGACGTATACGAGCAGTACTTC.

Only one count was recorded for this clone. The V gene is TRBV3-1 (or the pseudogene TRBV3-2), the J gene TRBJ1-6, with D hard to call. The germline CDR1 and CDR2 sequences are LGHDT and YNNKEL (reference sequence). Deletions cut 1 base from V and 6 bases from J, with 7 bases between. There are 14 residues in the CDR3. The CDR3 loop is CASSQAQFNSPLHF. Written as DNA, the CDR3 is TGTGCCAGCAGCCAAGCCCAGTTTAATTCACCCCTCCACTTT.

The chain has TRBV3-1 (or the pseudogene TRBV3-2) and TRBJ2-1; 7 nucleotides match TRBD2. Looked up from germline, CDR1 is LGHDT and CDR2 is YNNKEL (reference sequence). This CDR3 has 17 amino acids. Losses at the gene ends were 4 bases for V and 6 bases for J; bases not matched to a gene: 15. The CDR3 DNA is TGTGCCAGCAGCCCTCGTGTTGTGAGCGGGGCCCTCAATGAGCAGTTCTTC. It encodes CASSPRVVSGALNEQFF.

The genes are TRBV5-4 and TRBJ2-7; 11 bases are a match to TRBD2. Per germline, CDR1 SGHNT and CDR2 YYREEE (reference sequence). The CDR3 runs 17 residues. V was clipped by 2 bases and J by 3 bases; unmatched bases: 10. DNA for the CDR3: TGTGCCAGCAGCTTTCTAACTAGCGGGAGACGCTTCTACGAGCAGTACTTC. Translation gives CASSFLTSGRRFYEQYF.

The chain is built from TRBV7-6 and TRBJ2-3, with 8 positions matching TRBD2. Germline loops: CDR1 SGHVS, CDR2 FNYEAQ. The CDR3 consists of 16 residues. J lost 3 bases, V lost 1 base, and 6 bases had no gene match. The CDR3 coding sequence is TGTGCCAGCAGCTTAGGGGTCTCTAGCGGGACAGATACGCAGTATTTT. The encoded protein is CASSLGVSSGTDTQYF. The entire variable domain, with the rest obtained from reference TRBV7-6 and TRBJ2-3, is as follows: GAGVSQSPRYKVTKRGQDVALRCDPISGHVSLYWYRQALGQGPEFLTYFNYEAQQDKSGLPNDRFSAERPEGSISTLTIQRTEQRDSAMYRCASSLGVSSGTDTQYFGPGTRLTVL.

The V call is TRBV9, the J call TRBJ2-1, with D hard to call. The germline V gene has CDR1 SGDLS and CDR2 YYNGEE. Trimming removed 3 bases from V and 5 bases from J, with 9 bases in between. This CDR3 is 13 amino acids long. This chain's CDR3 is CASSALPDNEQFF. The CDR3 bases are TGTGCCAGCAGCGCCCTTCCTGACAATGAGCAGTTCTTC.

The CDR3 nucleotides are TGTGCCAGTAGTATTGGAGGGACCGGGAGCATAGAGACCCAGTACTTC. This translates into CASSIGGTGSIETQYF. The V gene is TRBV19, the J gene TRBJ2-5; tentatively, D is TRBD2 (6 bases). The V end lost 3 bases, the J end lost 4 bases, and 18 bases lay between the germline ends. This CDR3 contains 16 residues. CDR1 and CDR2 (germline): LNHDA, SQIVND (reference sequence).

The chain is built from TRBV6-5 and TRBJ1-5; TRBD1 might be the D (6 bases). V was shortened by 4 bases and J by 9 bases, with 13 bases between the two germline ends. There are 13 residues in the CDR3. Germline values: CDR1 MNHEY, CDR2 SVGAGI. The CDR3 loop reads CASSWTASRPQHF. The CDR3 nucleotides read TGTGCCAGCAGTTGGACAGCCTCGCGGCCCCAGCATTTT.

The chain joins TRBV19 to TRBJ2-1; D might be TRBD2 (6 bases). The CDR3 runs to 14 residues. Germline V gives CDR1 LNHDA, CDR2 SQIVND (reference sequence). V lost 3 bases, J lost 8 bases, and 14 bases lay in between. DNA for the CDR3: TGTGCCAGTAGTATGCTGACTAGTAGCGATGAGCAGTTCTTC. It encodes CASSMLTSSDEQFF.

The V gene is TRBV6-2 or TRBV6-3, the J gene TRBJ2-1; TRBD2 matches at 11 bases. Germline lookup yields CDR1 MNHEY and CDR2 SVGEGT. V was pared by 0 bases and J by 3 bases, with 4 bases of the junction left unmatched. The CDR3 sequence is 17 residues long. The CDR3 bases are TGTGCCAGCAGTTACTCTGGGACTAGCGGAGTCTACAATGAGCAGTTCTTC. Translation gives CASSYSGTSGVYNEQFF.

This chain uses TRBV4-3 with TRBJ1-4, with 10 bases that match TRBD1. The CDR3 totals 16 residues. Germline V lookup: CDR1 LGHNA, CDR2 YSLEER. Unmatched junction bases numbered 4, after V lost 0 bases and J lost 6 bases. This chain's CDR3 is CASSQEMGTGDEKLFF. The CDR3 nucleotides are TGCGCCAGCAGCCAAGAAATGGGGACAGGGGATGAAAAACTGTTTTTT.

This clone was recorded only once. This chain uses TRBV29-1 with TRBJ2-6; 9 bases fit TRBD1. Germline CDR1 is SQVTM and CDR2 is ANQGSEA. The CDR3 runs 17 residues. After removal of 7 bases from V and 0 bases from J, the junction contained 10 bases not matched to a gene. The CDR3 is CSAPGTGSISGANVLTF. In DNA form, the CDR3 reads TGCAGCGCCCCCGGGACAGGGTCCATCTCTGGGGCCAACGTCCTGACTTTC.

The V and J genes are TRBV5-1 and TRBJ2-1; D not certain. The CDR3 runs 16 residues. V lost 0 bases and J 7 bases, leaving 17 bases between the germline ends. Germline V gene sequence: CDR1 SGHRS, CDR2 YFSETQ. The CDR3 spells CASSLVVTSVWNEQFF. The CDR3 coding sequence is TGCGCCAGCAGCTTGGTTGTGACATCGGTTTGGAATGAGCAGTTCTTC.

The chain links TRBV19 to TRBJ1-5; D perhaps matches TRBD1 (6 bases). V was clipped by 6 bases and J by 1 base, with 13 bases between them. The CDR3 contains 15 residues. Germline V lookup: CDR1 LNHDA, CDR2 SQIVND (reference sequence). This chain's CDR3 is CASRTKGTSNQPQHF. In DNA form, the CDR3 reads TGTGCCAGTAGGACTAAAGGGACAAGCAATCAGCCCCAGCATTTT.

V usage is TRBV6-1 and J usage is TRBJ1-4; D might be TRBD1 (6 bases). Germline CDR1 is MNHNS and CDR2 is SASEGT. V was cut by 2 bases and J by 7 bases, with 14 bases left in between. The CDR3 is made up of 15 amino acids. The CDR3 is CASSEPRGAREKLFF. The CDR3 DNA is TGTGCCAGCAGTGAACCTCGGGGGGCGCGTGAAAAACTGTTTTTT.

The V call is TRBV28, the J call TRBJ1-5; weak D call: TRBD1 (6 bases). Germline CDR1 MDHEN, CDR2 SYDVKM. Trimming took off 6 bases at V and 2 bases at J, with 14 bases between the two ends. The CDR3 is made up of 15 amino acids. The CDR3 here is CASRSQGSRNQPQHF. The CDR3 bases are TGTGCCAGCAGGTCCCAGGGGAGCCGCAATCAGCCCCAGCATTTT.

This sequence joins TRBV11-2 and TRBJ1-1; 7 bases are a match to TRBD1. CDR3 length: 15 amino acids. The germline V gene has CDR1 SGHAT and CDR2 FQNNGV. Unmatched junction bases numbered 9, after V lost 5 bases and J lost 3 bases. The CDR3 sequence: CASSDTRRGDTEAFF. The DNA of the CDR3 is TGTGCCAGCAGCGACACCCGCAGGGGGGACACTGAAGCTTTCTTT.

CDR3 bases: TGTGCCAGCAGCCCCGGGACTAGCGCGTACGAGCAGTACTTC. This translates into CASSPGTSAYEQYF. The chain combines TRBV6-2 or TRBV6-3 with TRBJ2-7; 10 bases fit TRBD2. V dropped 6 bases and J dropped 4; count of bases not matched to a gene: 6. Germline CDR1 MNHEY, CDR2 SVGEGT. CDR3 length: 14 amino acids.

V and J are TRBV6-2 or TRBV6-3 and TRBJ2-3, with a weak D call TRBD1 (5 bases). The CDR3 is made up of 14 amino acids. Trimming removed 2 bases at V and 4 bases at J, with 10 bases between. The germline gives CDR1 MNHEY, CDR2 SVGEGT. For the CDR3, the DNA is TGTGCCAGCAGTTACGGCCGACAGTCAGATACGCAGTATTTT. Translating gives CASSYGRQSDTQYF.

The rearrangement joins TRBV10-3 to TRBJ1-6; maybe TRBD1 (6 bases). Germline-derived CDR1 and CDR2 are ENHRY and SYGVKD. The CDR3 has 14 residues. V lost 6 bases and J lost 7, with 13 bases in between. The CDR3: CAIRQRTDNSPLHF. In DNA form, the CDR3 reads TGTGCCATCAGGCAAAGGACAGACAATTCACCCCTCCACTTT.

The chain links TRBV6-5 to TRBJ1-1; D not certain. The CDR3 is made up of 11 amino acids. V was pared by 7 bases and J by 1 base, with 4 bases between. Germline V gene lookup returns CDR1 MNHEY and CDR2 SVGAGI. In DNA form, the CDR3 reads TGTGCCAGCACAGGGAACACTGAAGCTTTCTTT. It yields the protein CASTGNTEAFF.

This chain uses TRBV4-2 with TRBJ1-5; the D gene is possibly TRBD1 (5 bases). This CDR3 region has 15 residues. Per the germline V gene, CDR1 is LGHNA and CDR2 is YNFKEQ. Trimming shortened V by 6 bases and J by 3 bases, and 15 bases separated the two germline ends. The CDR3 sequence: CASRSTGGTNQPQHF. In DNA, the CDR3 is TGTGCCAGCAGGTCAACGGGGGGAACCAATCAGCCCCAGCATTTT.

The genes are TRBV30 and TRBJ2-1; 11 nucleotides agree with TRBD2. This CDR3 comprises 17 residues. V lost 0 bases and J lost 8; bases outside the gene matches: 12. Per the germline V gene, CDR1 is GTSNPN and CDR2 is SVGIG (reference sequence). This CDR3 reads CAWSVPSTSGMVDEQFF. Written as DNA, the CDR3 is TGTGCCTGGAGTGTACCTTCGACTAGCGGGATGGTAGATGAGCAGTTCTTC.

The sample holds a few counts of this clone. The genes are TRBV15 and TRBJ1-2; D is unclear. Trimming took off 1 base at V and 7 bases at J, with 10 bases between the two ends. The CDR3 spans 13 residues. Looked up from germline, CDR1 is LNHNV and CDR2 is YYDKDF (reference sequence). CDR3 coding DNA: TGTGCCACCAGCAGAGGGCGGGAGTTTGGCTACACCTTC. This sequence encodes CATSRGREFGYTF.